Detailed here is one T cell receptor (beta chain). Its specificity is not known. Germline V gene sequence: CDR1 SGHRS, CDR2 YFSETQ. The CDR3 length is 14 residues. V dropped 0 bases and J dropped 8 bases, with 14 bases sitting between them. This specimen comes from a study of T cell clonotyping in hematopoietic cell transplantation. Study overall: Cytoreduction preceded collection of pretransplant recipient samples.

Time point meaning: recipient sample about 28 days before transplant, after cytoreduction. Using immunoSEQ multiplex PCR, the repertoire was profiled, and TCRdb retains in-frame clones only, with some absent. The profile shows tens of thousands of clones, less than 96% of them singletons. Study-wide results and limits: Broader posttransplant TCR repertoire diversity was predicted by graft donor and pretransplant recipient Inverse Simpson Index values. After transplant, recipient diversity fell while pathologically expanded clonotypes grew through day 180. At the given depth, recipient repertoires were over 95% de novo clonotypes.

This receptor was obtained from a woman in her 50s with acute myeloid leukemia. Some clones in this sample may be carry-over from other donors' samples. The sequencing here drew on peripheral blood mononuclear cells, taken before stem cell transplant. V and J are TRBV5-1 and TRBJ1-1; D remains ambiguous. The DNA of the CDR3 is TGCGCCAGCAGCTTGGTGGGAGACTACGACGAAGCTTTCTTT. This sequence encodes CASSLVGDYDEAFF. The entire variable domain, with the rest obtained from reference TRBV5-1 and TRBJ1-1, is as follows: KAGVTQTPRYLIKTRGQQVTLSCSPISGHRSVSWYQQTPGQGLQFLFEYFSETQRNKGNFPGRFSGRQFSNSRSEMNVSTLELGDSALYLCASSLVGDYDEAFFGQGTRLTVV.